Shown below are 18 T cell receptor beta chains from a single sample sequenced in a study of blood T cell repertoires in COVID-19. Method: immunoSEQ multiplex PCR; TCRdb's copy keeps in-frame clones and lacks some. The data contain tens of thousands of clones, under 90% of them seen just once; the ten biggest clones take up more than 4%. Sequenced material: peripheral blood. These TCRs come from a woman aged 55-75 years with acute or convalescent COVID-19.

The J gene is TRBJ1-5, the V gene TRBV9, with 9 bases fitting TRBD1. Germline V CDR1 and CDR2: SGDLS, YYNGEE. V gave up 9 bases and J gave up 2 bases; unmatched junction bases: 15. The CDR3 has 17 amino acids. The CDR3: CAIPPAPGQGCNQPQHF. In DNA form, the CDR3 reads TGTGCCATTCCTCCTGCTCCGGGACAGGGCTGCAATCAGCCCCAGCATTTT.

This clone turned up a few times. J is TRBJ1-1 and V is TRBV18; D uncertain. The CDR3 runs to 14 residues. CDR1 and CDR2 (germline): KGHSH, LQKENI. Trimming stripped 4 bases from V and 1 base from J, with 10 bases between. As DNA, the CDR3 is TGTGCCAGCTCACAAAGCCCCCGGAACACTGAAGCTTTCTTT. It yields the protein CASSQSPRNTEAFF.

The chain couples TRBV5-4 to TRBJ2-5; D is perhaps TRBD1 (6 bases). Trimming removed 4 bases at V and 0 bases at J, with 13 bases between. Germline V gene sequence: CDR1 SGHNT, CDR2 YYREEE (reference sequence). The CDR3 has 15 residues. The CDR3, as DNA: TGTGCCAGCAGCCGCGGACAGCTGTACCAAGAGACCCAGTACTTC. Its protein is CASSRGQLYQETQYF.

V is TRBV15 and J is TRBJ2-2, with a possible D match to TRBD2 (7 bases). Trimming took off 7 bases at V and 0 bases at J, with 18 bases between the two ends. The germline CDR1 and CDR2 sequences are LNHNV and YYDKDF (reference sequence). The CDR3 is made up of 17 amino acids. The chain's CDR3 is CATKGVSGDTNTGELFF. CDR3 bases: TGTGCCACCAAGGGGGTGAGCGGGGATACGAACACCGGGGAGCTGTTTTTT.

V gene TRBV15 combines with J gene TRBJ1-4; weak D call: TRBD1 (5 bases). The germline V gene encodes CDR1 LNHNV and CDR2 YYDKDF (reference sequence). The ends were cut back, 6 bases at V and 0 bases at J, with 14 bases in the middle. There are 16 residues in the CDR3. The CDR3 coding sequence is TGTGCCACCAGTCATTATGGGGGGGCAACTAATGAAAAACTGTTTTTT. Encoded protein: CATSHYGGATNEKLFF.

This chain joins TRBV2 and TRBJ2-1; TRBD1 aligns across 8 bases. CDR1 SNHLY and CDR2 FYNNEI come from the germline V gene. The CDR3 consists of 15 residues. The V segment lost 1 base and the J segment 10 bases; nucleotides outside the gene matches: 9. The CDR3 reads CASSEEAGGRSEQFF. The CDR3 DNA follows: TGTGCCAGCAGTGAAGAGGCAGGGGGCCGCTCCGAGCAGTTCTTC.

This clone appeared a single time. The chain uses TRBV19 and TRBJ1-1; 10 bases match TRBD1. Germline-derived CDR1 and CDR2 are LNHDA and SQIVND (reference sequence). The CDR3 is 15 residues long. After removal of 7 bases from V and 4 bases from J, the junction contained 9 bases not matched to a gene. In nucleotides, the CDR3 is TGTGCCAGTAACAGACAGGGGGCGAAGGGCACTGAAGCTTTCTTT. It translates to CASNRQGAKGTEAFF.

J is TRBJ1-3 and V is TRBV19, with 9 bases matching TRBD1. The junction had 8 bases not matched to a gene; V was cut back by 7 bases and J by 4 bases. The length of the CDR3 is 15 residues. Germline CDR1 is LNHDA and CDR2 is SQIVND (reference sequence). The CDR3 coding sequence is TGTGCCAGTAAAGACACCGGGACAGGGGGAAACACCATATATTTT. It translates to CASKDTGTGGNTIYF.

The genes are TRBV9 and TRBJ1-2; 8 nucleotides line up with TRBD1. Trimming at V came to 6 bases and at J to 4 bases, leaving 2 bases not matched to a gene. CDR3 size: 12 residues. The germline V gene has CDR1 SGDLS and CDR2 YYNGEE. CDR3 sequence: CASTTGGYGYTF. The CDR3 coding sequence is TGTGCCAGCACCACAGGGGGCTATGGCTACACCTTC.

J is TRBJ2-4 and V is TRBV4-1; D may be TRBD2 (6 bases). The V gene lost 1 base and the J gene lost 3 bases, with 16 bases spanning the gap. The CDR3 runs 17 residues. Germline loops: CDR1 MGHRA, CDR2 YSYEKL. CDR3 nucleotides: TGCGCCAGCAGCCAAGTAGGGCTAGCGACCCACAAAAACATTCAGTACTTC. Translated, it gives CASSQVGLATHKNIQYF.

The chain combines TRBV9 with TRBJ2-3; TRBD1 is a possible D gene (5 bases). Germline V lookup: CDR1 SGDLS, CDR2 YYNGEE. V gave up 0 bases and J gave up 0 bases, with 11 bases separating them. The CDR3 length is 16 residues. The CDR3 sequence: CASSVVNRRSTDTQYF. In DNA form, the CDR3 reads TGTGCCAGCAGCGTAGTAAACAGGAGAAGCACAGATACGCAGTATTTT.

The chain combines TRBV5-1 with TRBJ1-1, with a tentative D call TRBD1 (6 bases). CDR3 length: 11 residues. Trimming removed 1 base from V and 11 bases from J, with 9 bases in between. Germline V CDR1 and CDR2: SGHRS, YFSETQ. The CDR3 DNA reads as TGCGCCAGCAGCTTGACAGGGCCGGCTTTCTTT. Amino acid sequence: CASSLTGPAFF.

This clone was counted a single time. The rearrangement links TRBV6-4 to TRBJ1-6; a possible D gene is TRBD1 (6 bases). Trimming took off 2 bases at V and 7 bases at J, with 9 bases between the two ends. The V gene's germline CDR1 is MRHNA and CDR2 SNTAGT. The CDR3 spans 14 residues. CDR3 amino acids: CASSDGGHNSPLHF. The CDR3 coding sequence is TGTGCCAGCAGTGACGGGGGCCACAATTCACCCCTCCACTTT.

This chain joins TRBV4-1 and TRBJ2-7; no firm D call. This CDR3 region has 12 residues. The V gene's germline CDR1 is MGHRA and CDR2 YSYEKL. Trimming took 0 bases from V and 5 from J, leaving 5 bases between them. Here the CDR3 reads CASSQDPDEQYF. The CDR3 bases are TGCGCCAGCAGCCAAGATCCGGACGAGCAGTACTTC.

The CDR3 DNA is TGTGCCAGCAGTCGCCCGGACAGGCGGGCTCAGCCCCAGCATTTT. This translates into CASSRPDRRAQPQHF. The genes are TRBV28 and TRBJ1-5; 7 bases fit TRBD1. V trimming: 5 bases; J trimming: 6 bases; junction bases outside the gene matches: 10. Germline CDR1 and CDR2: MDHEN and SYDVKM. The CDR3 contains 15 residues.

V usage is TRBV29-1 and J usage is TRBJ1-1; the D gene is possibly TRBD1 (5 bases). The CDR3 consists of 15 residues. Germline values: CDR1 SQVTM, CDR2 ANQGSEA. The V end was cut by 6 bases, the J end by 4 bases, with 21 bases between. CDR3 sequence: CSVVHRESGGTEAFF. DNA of the CDR3: TGCAGCGTCGTCCACCGGGAGTCGGGGGGCACTGAAGCTTTCTTT. Filled out from reference TRBV29-1 and TRBJ1-1, the complete variable domain reads SAVISQKPSRDICQRGTSLTIQCQVDSQVTMMFWYRQQPGQSLTLIATANQGSEATYESGFVIDKFPISRPNLTFSTLTVSNMSPEDSSIYLCSVVHRESGGTEAFFGQGTRLTVV.

This rearrangement joins TRBV30 to TRBJ1-1, with D possibly matching TRBD1 (6 bases). V lost 0 bases, J lost 1 base, and 12 bases lay in between. The CDR3 is made up of 15 amino acids. The germline CDR1 and CDR2 sequences are GTSNPN and SVGIG (reference sequence). CDR3 sequence (DNA): TGTGCCTGGAGTGTACGGGGGGCGCCGAACACTGAAGCTTTCTTT. Translated, it gives CAWSVRGAPNTEAFF.

V is TRBV18 and J is TRBJ1-1, with D possibly TRBD1 on 5 matching bases. Looked up from germline, CDR1 is KGHSH and CDR2 is LQKENI. The CDR3 loop spans 15 amino acids. Trimming pared 1 base from V and 0 bases from J, leaving 9 bases between. CDR3 residues: CASSPRTSMNTEAFF. DNA for the CDR3: TGTGCCAGCTCACCACGGACATCCATGAACACTGAAGCTTTCTTT.